These T cell receptor beta chains were read from a single sample in a study of OX40 agonist ivuxolimab in advanced cancers. The repertoire was sequenced with immunoSEQ multiplex PCR; TCRdb's copy has only in-frame clones and lacks some. The sample consists of 55,000 to 75,000 clones, roughly four fifths of them appearing once. Sample: CD4+ or CD8+ T cells sorted from blood, taken in a trial of the OX40 agonist ivuxolimab. The receptors were sampled from an adult with an advanced solid tumor such as melanoma, head and neck, liver or kidney cancer. The CDR3 runs from the conserved cysteine through the conserved F or W. Fields, in order: J gene, V gene, D gene, clone size, CDR3 DNA, CDR3 protein. A D gene is named only where the DNA matches it firmly. Size tells how often a clone was seen (once, few, many) or the class of an expanded clone, and some rows leave it out.

j_call: TRBJ2-7
v_call: TRBV5-1
d_call: TRBD1
clone_size: once
cdr3_nt: TGCGCCAGCAGGGTAGGGGGCGGTTACGAGCAGTACTTC
cdr3_aa: CASRVGGGYEQYF

j_call: TRBJ2-3
v_call: TRBV5-5
d_call: .
clone_size: .
cdr3_nt: TGTGCCACGACGGCGGGGCCCACAGATACGCAGTATTTT
cdr3_aa: CATTAGPTDTQYF

j_call: TRBJ2-5
v_call: TRBV7-8
d_call: TRBD2
clone_size: few
cdr3_nt: TGTGCCAGCAGCTCGTTTAGCGGGGGGTACCAAGAGACCCAGTACTTC
cdr3_aa: CASSSFSGGYQETQYF

j_call: TRBJ2-2
v_call: TRBV27
d_call: TRBD2
clone_size: .
cdr3_nt: TGTGCCAGCAAAGGCGAGCGGGGGAACACCGGGGAGCTGTTTTTT
cdr3_aa: CASKGERGNTGELFF

j_call: TRBJ2-2
v_call: TRBV5-1
d_call: TRBD1
clone_size: .
cdr3_nt: TGCGCCAGCAGCTTTTTACAGGGGGGCACCGGGGAGCTGTTTTTT
cdr3_aa: CASSFLQGGTGELFF

j_call: TRBJ2-5
v_call: TRBV10-3
d_call: .
clone_size: .
cdr3_nt: TGTGCCGTCTCAGGGCCCCAAGAGACCCAGTACTTC
cdr3_aa: CAVSGPQETQYF

j_call: TRBJ1-1
v_call: TRBV4-1
d_call: .
clone_size: .
cdr3_nt: TGCGCCAGCAGCCAAGGCGCAGGGTGGGGGAACACTGAAGCTTTCTTT
cdr3_aa: CASSQGAGWGNTEAFF

j_call: TRBJ1-5
v_call: TRBV5-8
d_call: TRBD1
clone_size: few
cdr3_nt: TGTGCCAGCAGCCGGACAGGGTCGCATCAGCCCCAGCATTTT
cdr3_aa: CASSRTGSHQPQHF

j_call: TRBJ2-3
v_call: TRBV11-2
d_call: .
clone_size: .
cdr3_nt: TGTGCCAGCAGCTTAGGATCGGCAGTCACAGATACGCAGTATTTT
cdr3_aa: CASSLGSAVTDTQYF

j_call: TRBJ1-5
v_call: TRBV10-3
d_call: TRBD1
clone_size: .
cdr3_nt: TGTGCCATCAGTGATCCCACAGGGGGGGGTCAGCCCCAGCATTTT
cdr3_aa: CAISDPTGGGQPQHF

j_call: TRBJ1-3
v_call: TRBV6-1
d_call: .
clone_size: .
cdr3_nt: TGTGCCAGCAGCACGACAGCGTCCTCTGGAAACACCATATATTTT
cdr3_aa: CASSTTASSGNTIYF

j_call: TRBJ1-5
v_call: TRBV6-1
d_call: .
clone_size: once
cdr3_nt: TGTGCCAGCATGGGTAATCAGCCCCAGCATTTT
cdr3_aa: CASMGNQPQHF

j_call: TRBJ2-7
v_call: TRBV5-4
d_call: .
clone_size: .
cdr3_nt: TGTGCCAGCAGTAATCAGGAGGGATGGGGTGGAATTTCGACCTACGAGCAGTACTTC
cdr3_aa: CASSNQEGWGGISTYEQYF

j_call: TRBJ2-1
v_call: TRBV7-2
d_call: .
clone_size: few
cdr3_nt: TGTGCCAGCAGTCGACTAGTTGGTGATGAGCAGTTCTTC
cdr3_aa: CASSRLVGDEQFF

j_call: TRBJ1-2
v_call: TRBV5-6
d_call: .
clone_size: large
cdr3_nt: TGTGCCAGCAGCACGGGACTGGATGGCTACACCTTC
cdr3_aa: CASSTGLDGYTF

j_call: TRBJ2-3
v_call: TRBV5-1
d_call: .
clone_size: .
cdr3_nt: TGCGCCAGCAGACAAACACCCACACGGGGGGATACGCAGTATTTT
cdr3_aa: CASRQTPTRGDTQYF

j_call: TRBJ2-7
v_call: TRBV4-1
d_call: .
clone_size: .
cdr3_nt: TGCGCCAACAGCCAAGCACAGCGGTACGTGCAGTACTTC
cdr3_aa: CANSQAQRYVQYF

j_call: TRBJ2-5
v_call: TRBV4-2
d_call: .
clone_size: .
cdr3_nt: TGTGCCAGCAGCCAAGGGCCTCAAGAGACCCAGTACTTC
cdr3_aa: CASSQGPQETQYF

j_call: TRBJ1-2
v_call: TRBV27
d_call: .
clone_size: .
cdr3_nt: TGTGCCAGCAGTTTAGGTGGGGCCACCCCAACGCACTATGGCTACACCTTC
cdr3_aa: CASSLGGATPTHYGYTF